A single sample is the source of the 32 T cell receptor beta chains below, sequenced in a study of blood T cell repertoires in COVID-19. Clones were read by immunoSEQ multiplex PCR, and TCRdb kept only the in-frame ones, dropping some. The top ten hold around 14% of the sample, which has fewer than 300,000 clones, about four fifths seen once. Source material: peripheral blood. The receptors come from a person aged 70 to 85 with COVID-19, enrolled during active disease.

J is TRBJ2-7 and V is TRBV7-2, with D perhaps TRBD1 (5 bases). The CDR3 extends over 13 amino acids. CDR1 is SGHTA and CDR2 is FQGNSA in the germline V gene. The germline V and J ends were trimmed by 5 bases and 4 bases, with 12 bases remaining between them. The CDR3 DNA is TGTGCCAGCAGCGAAGGGGTCGGGTACGAGCAGTACTTC. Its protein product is CASSEGVGYEQYF.

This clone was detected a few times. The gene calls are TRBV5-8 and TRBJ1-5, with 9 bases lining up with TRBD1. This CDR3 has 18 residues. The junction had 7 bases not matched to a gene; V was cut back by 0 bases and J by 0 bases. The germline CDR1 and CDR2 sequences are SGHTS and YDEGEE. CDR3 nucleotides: TGTGCCAGCAGCTTGGTGGTTTGGACAGGGGTTAGCAATCAGCCCCAGCATTTT. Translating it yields CASSLVVWTGVSNQPQHF.

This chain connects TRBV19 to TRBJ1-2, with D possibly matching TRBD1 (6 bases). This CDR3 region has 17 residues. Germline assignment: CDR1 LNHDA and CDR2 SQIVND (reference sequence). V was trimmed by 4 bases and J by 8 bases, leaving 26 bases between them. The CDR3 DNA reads TGTGCCAGTAGTACTCCCGGTTCTGGGGGACACAGTTTCGGCTACACCTTC. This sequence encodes CASSTPGSGGHSFGYTF.

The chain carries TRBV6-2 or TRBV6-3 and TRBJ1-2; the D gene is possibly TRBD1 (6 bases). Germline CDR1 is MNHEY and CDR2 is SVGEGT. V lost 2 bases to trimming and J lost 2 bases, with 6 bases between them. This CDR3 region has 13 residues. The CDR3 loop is CASSYDRNYGYTF. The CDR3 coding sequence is TGTGCCAGCAGTTACGACAGGAACTATGGCTACACCTTC.

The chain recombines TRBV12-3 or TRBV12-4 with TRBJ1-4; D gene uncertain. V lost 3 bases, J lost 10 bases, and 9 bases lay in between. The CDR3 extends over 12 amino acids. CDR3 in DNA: TGTGCCAGCAGTTTCTTGGAGGGAAAACTGTTTTTT. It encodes CASSFLEGKLFF.

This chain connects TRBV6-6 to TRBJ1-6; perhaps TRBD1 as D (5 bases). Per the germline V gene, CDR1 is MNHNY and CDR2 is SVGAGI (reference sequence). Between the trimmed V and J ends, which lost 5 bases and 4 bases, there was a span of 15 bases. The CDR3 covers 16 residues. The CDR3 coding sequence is TGTGCCAGCAGTCGAACCCACAGGCCTTATAATTCACCCCTCCACTTT. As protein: CASSRTHRPYNSPLHF.

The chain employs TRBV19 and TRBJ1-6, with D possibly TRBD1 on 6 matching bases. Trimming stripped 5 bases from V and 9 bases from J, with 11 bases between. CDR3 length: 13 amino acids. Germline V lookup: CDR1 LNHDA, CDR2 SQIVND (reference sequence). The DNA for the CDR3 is TGTGCCAGTAGTTACAGGGATGGTTCACCCCTCCACTTT. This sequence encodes CASSYRDGSPLHF.

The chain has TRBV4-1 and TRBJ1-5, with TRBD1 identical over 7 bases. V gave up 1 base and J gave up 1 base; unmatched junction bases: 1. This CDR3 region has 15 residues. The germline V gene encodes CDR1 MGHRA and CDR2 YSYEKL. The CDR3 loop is CASSQVQGSNQPQHF. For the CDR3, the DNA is TGCGCCAGCAGCCAAGTACAGGGGAGCAATCAGCCCCAGCATTTT.

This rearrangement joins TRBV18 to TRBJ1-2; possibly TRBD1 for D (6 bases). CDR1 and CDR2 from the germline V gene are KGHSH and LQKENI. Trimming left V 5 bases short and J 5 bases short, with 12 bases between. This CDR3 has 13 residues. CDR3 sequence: CASSGSGEYGYTF. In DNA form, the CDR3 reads TGTGCCAGCTCAGGCTCAGGGGAATATGGCTACACCTTC.

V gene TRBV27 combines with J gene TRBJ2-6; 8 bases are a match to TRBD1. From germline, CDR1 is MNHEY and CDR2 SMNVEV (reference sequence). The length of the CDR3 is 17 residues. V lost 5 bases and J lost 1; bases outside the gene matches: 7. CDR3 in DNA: TGTGCCAGCAGTATGACAGGGGCGGCGTCTGGGGCCAACGTCCTGACTTTC. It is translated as CASSMTGAASGANVLTF.

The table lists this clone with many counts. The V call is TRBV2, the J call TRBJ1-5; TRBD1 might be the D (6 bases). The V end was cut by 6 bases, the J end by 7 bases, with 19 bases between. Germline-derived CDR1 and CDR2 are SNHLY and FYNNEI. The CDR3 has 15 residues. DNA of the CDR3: TGTGCCAGCAGGCCCACCCAGGGGACGGGCCAGCCCCAGCATTTT. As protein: CASRPTQGTGQPQHF.

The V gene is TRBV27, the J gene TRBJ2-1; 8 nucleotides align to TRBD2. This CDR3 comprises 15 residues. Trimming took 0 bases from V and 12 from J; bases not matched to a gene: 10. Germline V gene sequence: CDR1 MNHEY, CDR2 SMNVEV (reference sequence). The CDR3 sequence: CASSLSPSGGPWQFF. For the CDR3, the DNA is TGTGCCAGCAGTTTATCACCCTCGGGAGGGCCATGGCAGTTCTTC.

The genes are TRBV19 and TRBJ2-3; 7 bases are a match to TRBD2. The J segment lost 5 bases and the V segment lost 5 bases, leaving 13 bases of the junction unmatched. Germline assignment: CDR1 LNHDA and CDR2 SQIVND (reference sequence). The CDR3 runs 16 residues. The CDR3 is CASSPLGGGRKDTQYF. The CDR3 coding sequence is TGTGCCAGTAGTCCCCTAGGCGGGGGACGTAAAGATACGCAGTATTTT.

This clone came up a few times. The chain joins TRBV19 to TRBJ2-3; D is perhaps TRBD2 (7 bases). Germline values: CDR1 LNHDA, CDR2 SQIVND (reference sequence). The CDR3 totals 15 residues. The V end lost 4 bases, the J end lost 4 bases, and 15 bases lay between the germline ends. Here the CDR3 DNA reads TGTGCCAGTAGTAAAGGCAGGGGAGGGTCAGATACGCAGTATTTT. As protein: CASSKGRGGSDTQYF.

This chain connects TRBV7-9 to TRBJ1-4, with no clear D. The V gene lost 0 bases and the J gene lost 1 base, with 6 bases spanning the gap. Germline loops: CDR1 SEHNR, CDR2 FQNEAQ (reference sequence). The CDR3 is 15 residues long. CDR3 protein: CASSLASGTNEKLFF. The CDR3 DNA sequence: TGTGCCAGCAGCTTAGCGTCGGGAACTAATGAAAAACTGTTTTTT.

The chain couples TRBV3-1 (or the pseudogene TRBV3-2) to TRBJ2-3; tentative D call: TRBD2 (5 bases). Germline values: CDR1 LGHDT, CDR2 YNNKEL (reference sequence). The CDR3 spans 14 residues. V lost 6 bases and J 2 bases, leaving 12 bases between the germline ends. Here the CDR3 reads CASRRTGSTDTQYF. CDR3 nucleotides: TGTGCCAGCAGGAGGACGGGATCCACAGATACGCAGTATTTT.

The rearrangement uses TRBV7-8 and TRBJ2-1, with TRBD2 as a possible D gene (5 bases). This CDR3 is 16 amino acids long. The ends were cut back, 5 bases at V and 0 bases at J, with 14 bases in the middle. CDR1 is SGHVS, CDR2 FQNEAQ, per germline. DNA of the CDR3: TGTGCCAGCAGCCCCTCGACGGGAAGCTCCTACAATGAGCAGTTCTTC. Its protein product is CASSPSTGSSYNEQFF.

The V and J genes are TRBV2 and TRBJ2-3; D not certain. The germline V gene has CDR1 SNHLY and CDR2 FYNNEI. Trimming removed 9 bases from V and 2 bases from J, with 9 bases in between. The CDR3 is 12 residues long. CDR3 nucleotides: TGTGCCAGTCGTGGCAACACAGATACGCAGTATTTT. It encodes CASRGNTDTQYF.

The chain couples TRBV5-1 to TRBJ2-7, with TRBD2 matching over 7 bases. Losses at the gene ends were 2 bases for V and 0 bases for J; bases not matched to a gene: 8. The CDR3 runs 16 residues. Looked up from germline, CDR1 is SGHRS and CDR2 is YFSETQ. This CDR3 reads CASSFILGGSSYEQYF. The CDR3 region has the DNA TGCGCCAGCAGCTTTATCCTCGGCGGGAGCTCCTACGAGCAGTACTTC.

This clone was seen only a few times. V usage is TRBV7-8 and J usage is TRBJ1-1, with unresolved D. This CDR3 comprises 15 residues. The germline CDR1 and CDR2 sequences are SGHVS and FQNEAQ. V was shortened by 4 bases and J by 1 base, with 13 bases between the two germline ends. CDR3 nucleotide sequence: TGTGCCAGCAGCTCGCCCAGGTCTCGGAACACTGAAGCTTTCTTT. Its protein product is CASSSPRSRNTEAFF.

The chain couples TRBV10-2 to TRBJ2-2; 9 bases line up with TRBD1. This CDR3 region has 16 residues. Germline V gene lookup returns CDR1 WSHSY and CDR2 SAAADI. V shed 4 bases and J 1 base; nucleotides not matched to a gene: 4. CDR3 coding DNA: TGCGCCAGCAGTGCGGACAGGGGAATGAACACCGGGGAGCTGTTTTTT. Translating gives CASSADRGMNTGELFF.

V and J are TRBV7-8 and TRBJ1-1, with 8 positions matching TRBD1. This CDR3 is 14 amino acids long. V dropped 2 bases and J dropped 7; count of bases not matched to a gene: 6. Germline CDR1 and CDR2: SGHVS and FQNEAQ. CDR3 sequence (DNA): TGTGCCAGCAGCTTAAAGGGGACAGGCGTTGAAGCTTTCTTT. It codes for CASSLKGTGVEAFF. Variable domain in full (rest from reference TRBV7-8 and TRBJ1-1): GAGVSQSPRYKVAKRGQDVALRCDPISGHVSLFWYQQALGQGPEFLTYFQNEAQLDKSGLPSDRFFAERPEGSVSTLKIQRTQQEDSAVYLCASSLKGTGVEAFFGQGTRLTVV.

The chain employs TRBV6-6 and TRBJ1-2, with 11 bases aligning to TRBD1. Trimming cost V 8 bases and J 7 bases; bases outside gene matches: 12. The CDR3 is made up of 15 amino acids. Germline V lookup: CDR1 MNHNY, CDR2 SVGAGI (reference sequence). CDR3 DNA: TGTGCCAGCCTCCGGGACAGGGGGAAATTTTCTGGCTACACCTTC. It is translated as CASLRDRGKFSGYTF.

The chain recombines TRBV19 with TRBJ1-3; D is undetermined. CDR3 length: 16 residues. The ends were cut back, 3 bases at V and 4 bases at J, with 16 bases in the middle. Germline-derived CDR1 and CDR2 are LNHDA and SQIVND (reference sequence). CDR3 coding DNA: TGTGCCAGTAGTATTAGATCAGGCCCTCTCGGAAACACCATATATTTT. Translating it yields CASSIRSGPLGNTIYF.

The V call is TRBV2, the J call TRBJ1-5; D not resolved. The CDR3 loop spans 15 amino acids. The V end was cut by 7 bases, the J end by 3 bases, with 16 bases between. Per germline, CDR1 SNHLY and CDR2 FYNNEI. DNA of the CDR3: TGTGCCAGCACCCTCGTAAGGGAGGTCAATCAGCCCCAGCATTTT. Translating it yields CASTLVREVNQPQHF.

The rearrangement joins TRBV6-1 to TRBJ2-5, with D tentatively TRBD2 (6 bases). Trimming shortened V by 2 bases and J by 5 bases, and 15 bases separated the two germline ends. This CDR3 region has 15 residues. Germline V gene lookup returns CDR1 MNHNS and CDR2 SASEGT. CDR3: CASSELPGGFETQYF. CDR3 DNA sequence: TGTGCCAGCAGTGAATTACCTGGGGGGTTCGAGACCCAGTACTTC.

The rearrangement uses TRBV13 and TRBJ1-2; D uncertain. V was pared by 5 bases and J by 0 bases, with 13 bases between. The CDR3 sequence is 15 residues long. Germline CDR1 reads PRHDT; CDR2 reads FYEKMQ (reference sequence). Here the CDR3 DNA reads TGTGCCAGCAGCCTCCAGACTGGAGCTAACTATGGCTACACCTTC. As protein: CASSLQTGANYGYTF.

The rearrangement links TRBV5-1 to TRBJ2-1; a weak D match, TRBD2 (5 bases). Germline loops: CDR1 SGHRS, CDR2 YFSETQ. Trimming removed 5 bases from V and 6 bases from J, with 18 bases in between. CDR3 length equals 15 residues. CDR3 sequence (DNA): TGCGCCAGCAGACAAGCGGTTACCGGTGTCAATGAGCAGTTCTTC. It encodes CASRQAVTGVNEQFF. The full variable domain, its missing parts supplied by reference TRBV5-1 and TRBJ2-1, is KAGVTQTPRYLIKTRGQQVTLSCSPISGHRSVSWYQQTPGQGLQFLFEYFSETQRNKGNFPGRFSGRQFSNSRSEMNVSTLELGDSALYLCASRQAVTGVNEQFFGPGTRLTVL.

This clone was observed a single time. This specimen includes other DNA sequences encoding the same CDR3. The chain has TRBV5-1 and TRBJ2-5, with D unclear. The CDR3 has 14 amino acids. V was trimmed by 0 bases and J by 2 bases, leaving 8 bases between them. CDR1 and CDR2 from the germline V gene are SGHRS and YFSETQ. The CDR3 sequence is CASSLVGSQETQYF. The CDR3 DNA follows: TGCGCCAGCAGCTTGGTGGGCAGTCAAGAGACCCAGTACTTC.

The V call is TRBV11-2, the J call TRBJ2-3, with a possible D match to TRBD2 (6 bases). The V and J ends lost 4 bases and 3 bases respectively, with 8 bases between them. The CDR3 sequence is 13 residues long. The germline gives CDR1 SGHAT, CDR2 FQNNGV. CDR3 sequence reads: CASSWGTTDTQYF. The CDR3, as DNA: TGTGCCAGCAGCTGGGGGACTACAGATACGCAGTATTTT.

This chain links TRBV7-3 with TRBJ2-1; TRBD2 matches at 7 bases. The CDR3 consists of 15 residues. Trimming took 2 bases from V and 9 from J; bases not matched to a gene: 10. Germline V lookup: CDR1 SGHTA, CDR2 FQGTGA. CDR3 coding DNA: TGTGCCAGCAGCTTAGCGGGAGAGCCCCGTGGTGAGCAGTTCTTC. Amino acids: CASSLAGEPRGEQFF.

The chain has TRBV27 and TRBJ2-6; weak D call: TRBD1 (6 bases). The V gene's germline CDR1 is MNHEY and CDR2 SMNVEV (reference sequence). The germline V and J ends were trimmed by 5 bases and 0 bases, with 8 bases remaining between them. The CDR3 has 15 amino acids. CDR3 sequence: CASSRQVSGANVLTF. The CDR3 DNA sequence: TGTGCCAGCAGTCGACAGGTCTCTGGGGCCAACGTCCTGACTTTC.